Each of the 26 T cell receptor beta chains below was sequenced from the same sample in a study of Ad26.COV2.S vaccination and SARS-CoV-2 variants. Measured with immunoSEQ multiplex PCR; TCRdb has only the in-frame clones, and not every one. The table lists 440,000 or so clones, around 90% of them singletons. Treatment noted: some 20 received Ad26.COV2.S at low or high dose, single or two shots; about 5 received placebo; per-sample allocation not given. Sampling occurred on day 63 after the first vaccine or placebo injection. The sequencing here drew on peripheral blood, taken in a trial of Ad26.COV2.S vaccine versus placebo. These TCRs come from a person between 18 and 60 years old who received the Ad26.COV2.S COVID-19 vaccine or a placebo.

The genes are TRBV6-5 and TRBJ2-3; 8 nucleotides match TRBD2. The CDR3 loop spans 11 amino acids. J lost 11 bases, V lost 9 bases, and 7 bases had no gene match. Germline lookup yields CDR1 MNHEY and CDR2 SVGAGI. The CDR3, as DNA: TGTGCCAGTGGGGGGGGGACTAGGCAGTATTTT. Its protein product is CASGGGTRQYF.

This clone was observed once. In DNA form, the CDR3 reads TGTGCCAGCAGCTTAGGGGCCCTGGGACAGGGGCACTTT. This translates into CASSLGALGQGHF. The chain has TRBV7-2 and TRBJ1-6, with TRBD1 matching over 10 bases. Germline V gene data show CDR1 as SGHTA and CDR2 as FQGNSA. Trimming at V came to 1 base and at J to 19 bases, leaving 7 bases not matched to a gene. The CDR3 runs 13 residues.

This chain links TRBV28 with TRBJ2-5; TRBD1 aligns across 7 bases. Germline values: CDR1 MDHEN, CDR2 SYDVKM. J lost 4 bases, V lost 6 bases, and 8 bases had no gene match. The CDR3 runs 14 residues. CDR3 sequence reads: CASSENRGGETQYF. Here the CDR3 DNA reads TGTGCCAGCAGCGAGAACAGGGGCGGAGAGACCCAGTACTTC.

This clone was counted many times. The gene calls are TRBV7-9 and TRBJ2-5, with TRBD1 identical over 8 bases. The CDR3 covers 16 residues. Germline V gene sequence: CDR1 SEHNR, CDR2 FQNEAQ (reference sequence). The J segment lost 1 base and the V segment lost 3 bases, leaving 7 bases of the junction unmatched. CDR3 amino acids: CASSFGAGGAQETQYF. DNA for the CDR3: TGTGCCAGCAGCTTCGGGGCAGGGGGCGCCCAAGAGACCCAGTACTTC.

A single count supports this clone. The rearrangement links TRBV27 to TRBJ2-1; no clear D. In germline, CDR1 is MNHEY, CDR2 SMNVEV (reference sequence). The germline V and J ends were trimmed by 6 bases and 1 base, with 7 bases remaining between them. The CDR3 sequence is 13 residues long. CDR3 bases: TGTGCCAGCAGGGCAGTATCCTACAATGAGCAGTTCTTC. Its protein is CASRAVSYNEQFF.

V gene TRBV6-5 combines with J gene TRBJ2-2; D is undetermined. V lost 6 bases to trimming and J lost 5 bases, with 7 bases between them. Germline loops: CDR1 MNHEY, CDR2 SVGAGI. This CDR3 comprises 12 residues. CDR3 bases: TGTGCCAGCAGAGGTCAGACCGGGGAGCTGTTTTTT. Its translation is CASRGQTGELFF.

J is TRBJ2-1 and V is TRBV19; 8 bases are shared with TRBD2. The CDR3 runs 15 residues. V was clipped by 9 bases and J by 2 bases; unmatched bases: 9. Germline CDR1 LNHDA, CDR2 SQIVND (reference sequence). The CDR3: CASRLSGLAYNEQFF. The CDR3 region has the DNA TGTGCCAGCAGACTCTCGGGACTAGCCTACAATGAGCAGTTCTTC.

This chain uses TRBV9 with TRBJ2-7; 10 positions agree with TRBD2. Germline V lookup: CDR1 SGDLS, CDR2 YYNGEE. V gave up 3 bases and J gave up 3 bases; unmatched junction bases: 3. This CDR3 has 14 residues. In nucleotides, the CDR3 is TGTGCCAGCAGCGGACTAGCGGGTAACTACGAGCAGTACTTC. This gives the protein CASSGLAGNYEQYF.

The CDR3 DNA follows: TGTGCCAGCAGCGAAACAGGGGGAGAGACCCAGTACTTC. Its protein product is CASSETGGETQYF. The chain carries TRBV9 and TRBJ2-5; TRBD1 matches at 8 bases. The CDR3 extends over 13 amino acids. The junction had 2 bases not matched to a gene; V was cut back by 3 bases and J by 4 bases. Per the germline V gene, CDR1 is SGDLS and CDR2 is YYNGEE.

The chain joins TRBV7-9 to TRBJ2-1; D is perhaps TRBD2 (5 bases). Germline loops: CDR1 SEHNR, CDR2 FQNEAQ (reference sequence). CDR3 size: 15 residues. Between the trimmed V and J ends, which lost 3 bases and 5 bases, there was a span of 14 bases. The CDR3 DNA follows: TGTGCCAGCAGCTTGGTGCGGGCACGTCACAATGAGCAGTTCTTC. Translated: CASSLVRARHNEQFF. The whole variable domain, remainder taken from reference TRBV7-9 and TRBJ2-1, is DTGVSQNPRHKITKRGQNVTFRCDPISEHNRLYWYRQTLGQGPEFLTYFQNEAQLEKSRLLSDRFSAERPKGSFSTLEIQRTEQGDSAMYLCASSLVRARHNEQFFGPGTRLTVL.

As DNA, the CDR3 is TGTGCCAGCAGCCAAGGGGACAGGCGGTACTTC. Protein: CASSQGDRRYF. The chain combines TRBV3-1 (or the pseudogene TRBV3-2) with TRBJ2-5; 8 nucleotides match TRBD1. The CDR3 is 11 residues long. Germline-derived CDR1 and CDR2 are LGHDT and YNNKEL (reference sequence). The trim removed 1 base at V and 13 bases at J, leaving 2 bases unmatched.

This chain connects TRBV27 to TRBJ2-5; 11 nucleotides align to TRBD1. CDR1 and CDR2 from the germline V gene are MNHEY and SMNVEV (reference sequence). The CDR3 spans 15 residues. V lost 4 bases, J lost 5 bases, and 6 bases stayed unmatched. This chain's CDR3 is CASSSGQGAWETQYF. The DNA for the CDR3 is TGTGCCAGCAGTTCTGGACAGGGGGCTTGGGAGACCCAGTACTTC.

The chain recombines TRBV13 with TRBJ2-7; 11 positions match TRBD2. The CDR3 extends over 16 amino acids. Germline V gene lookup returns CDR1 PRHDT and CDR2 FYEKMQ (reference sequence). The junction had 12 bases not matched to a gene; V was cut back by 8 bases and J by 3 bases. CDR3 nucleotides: TGTGCCAGCCGAAAAGGGACTAGCGGAATGGTCTACGAGCAGTACTTC. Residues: CASRKGTSGMVYEQYF.

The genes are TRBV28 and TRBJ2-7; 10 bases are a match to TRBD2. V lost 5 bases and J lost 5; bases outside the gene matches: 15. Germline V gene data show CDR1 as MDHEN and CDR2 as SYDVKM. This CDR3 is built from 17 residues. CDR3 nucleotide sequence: TGTGCCAGCAGTCCCTTCCCGGCTAGCGGGAGAGTCGACGAGCAGTACTTC. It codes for CASSPFPASGRVDEQYF.

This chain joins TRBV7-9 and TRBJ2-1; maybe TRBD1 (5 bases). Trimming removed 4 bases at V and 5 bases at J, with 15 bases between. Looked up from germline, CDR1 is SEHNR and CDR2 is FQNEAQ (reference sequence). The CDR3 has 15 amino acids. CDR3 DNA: TGTGCCAGCAGCTCCCCCCAGGGAATCAACAATGAGCAGTTCTTC. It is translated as CASSSPQGINNEQFF.

CDR3 amino acids: CASSSRTGGEQYF. The CDR3 DNA follows: TGTGCCAGCAGCTCCCGGACAGGGGGCGAGCAGTACTTC. The chain carries TRBV7-8 and TRBJ2-7, with 10 bases fitting TRBD1. The length of the CDR3 is 13 residues. The V gene end was trimmed by 4 bases and the J gene end by 6 bases; junction bases not matched to a gene: 3. CDR1 and CDR2 (germline): SGHVS, FQNEAQ.

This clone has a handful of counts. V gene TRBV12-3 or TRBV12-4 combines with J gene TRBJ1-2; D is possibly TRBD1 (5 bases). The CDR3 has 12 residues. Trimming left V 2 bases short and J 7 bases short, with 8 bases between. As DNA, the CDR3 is TGTGCCAGCAGTTTAACAGGTCCTGGCTACACCTTC. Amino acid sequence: CASSLTGPGYTF.

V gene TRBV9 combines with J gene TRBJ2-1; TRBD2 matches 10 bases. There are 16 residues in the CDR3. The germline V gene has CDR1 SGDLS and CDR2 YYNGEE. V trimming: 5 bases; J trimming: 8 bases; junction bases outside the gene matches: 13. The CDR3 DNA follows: TGTGCCAGCAGTCCTACTAAAGCGGGAGGGCTGCATGAGCAGTTCTTC. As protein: CASSPTKAGGLHEQFF.

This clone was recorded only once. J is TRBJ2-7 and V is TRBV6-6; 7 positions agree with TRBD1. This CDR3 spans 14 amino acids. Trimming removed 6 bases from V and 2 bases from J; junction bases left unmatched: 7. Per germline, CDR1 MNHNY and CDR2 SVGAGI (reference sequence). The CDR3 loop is CASSPTGQAYEQYF. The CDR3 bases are TGTGCCAGCAGCCCCACCGGACAGGCCTACGAGCAGTACTTC.

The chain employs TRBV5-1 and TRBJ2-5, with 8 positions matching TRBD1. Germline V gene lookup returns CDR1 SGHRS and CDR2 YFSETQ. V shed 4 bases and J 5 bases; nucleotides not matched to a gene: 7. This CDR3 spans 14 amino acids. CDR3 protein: CASSGGQVGETQYF. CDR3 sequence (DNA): TGCGCCAGCAGCGGGGGACAGGTAGGGGAGACCCAGTACTTC.

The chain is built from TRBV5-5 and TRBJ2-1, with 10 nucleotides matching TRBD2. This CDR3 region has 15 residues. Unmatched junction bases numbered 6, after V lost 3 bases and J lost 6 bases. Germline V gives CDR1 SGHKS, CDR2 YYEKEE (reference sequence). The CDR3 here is CASSSRTSGGNEQFF. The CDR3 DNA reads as TGTGCCAGCAGCTCTAGGACTAGCGGTGGCAATGAGCAGTTCTTC.

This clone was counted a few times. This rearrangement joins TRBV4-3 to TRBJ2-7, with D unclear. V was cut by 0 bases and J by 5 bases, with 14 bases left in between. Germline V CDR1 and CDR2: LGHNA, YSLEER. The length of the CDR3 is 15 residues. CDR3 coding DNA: TGCGCCAGCAGCCAAGATGGTGGGCACGCCCACGAGCAGTACTTC. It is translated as CASSQDGGHAHEQYF.

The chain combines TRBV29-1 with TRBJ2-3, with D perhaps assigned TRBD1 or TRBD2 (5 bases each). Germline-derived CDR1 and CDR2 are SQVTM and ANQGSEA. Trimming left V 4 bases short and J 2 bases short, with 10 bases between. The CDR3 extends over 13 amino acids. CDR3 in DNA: TGCAGCGTTGTTAAGGGACCCACAGATACGCAGTATTTT. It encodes CSVVKGPTDTQYF.

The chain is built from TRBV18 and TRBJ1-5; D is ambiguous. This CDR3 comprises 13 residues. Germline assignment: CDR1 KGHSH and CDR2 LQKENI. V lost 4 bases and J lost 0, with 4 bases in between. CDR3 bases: TGTGCCAGCTCACGGGATAGCAATCAGCCCCAGCATTTT. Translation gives CASSRDSNQPQHF.

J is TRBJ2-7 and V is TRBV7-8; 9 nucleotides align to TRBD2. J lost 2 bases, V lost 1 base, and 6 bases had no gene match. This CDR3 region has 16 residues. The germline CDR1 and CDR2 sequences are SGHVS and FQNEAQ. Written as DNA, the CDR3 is TGTGCCAGCAGCTTAGGGTTAGCGGGGGCCGCCTACGAGCAGTACTTC. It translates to CASSLGLAGAAYEQYF. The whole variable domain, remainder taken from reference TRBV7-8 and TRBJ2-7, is GAGVSQSPRYKVAKRGQDVALRCDPISGHVSLFWYQQALGQGPEFLTYFQNEAQLDKSGLPSDRFFAERPEGSVSTLKIQRTQQEDSAVYLCASSLGLAGAAYEQYFGPGTRLTVT.

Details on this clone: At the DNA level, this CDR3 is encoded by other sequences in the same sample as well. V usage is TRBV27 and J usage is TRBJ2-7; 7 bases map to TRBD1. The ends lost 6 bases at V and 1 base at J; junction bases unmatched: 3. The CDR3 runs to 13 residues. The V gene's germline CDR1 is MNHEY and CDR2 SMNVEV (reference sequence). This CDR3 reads CASSLQGSYEQYF. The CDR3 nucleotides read TGTGCCAGCAGCCTACAGGGGTCCTACGAGCAGTACTTC.